This TCR beta chain derives from a study of T cell repertoires in cytomegalovirus infection. Study context: Use of recently identified HLA-C-restricted and well-studied HLA-B-restricted CMV epitopes was part of the study. An indication of both CMV infection and matching HLA type came from public TCR beta signatures.

The CDR3 is 16 residues long. The germline V gene encodes CDR1 SGHVS and CDR2 FQNEAQ. Trimming took 3 bases from V and 3 from J; bases not matched to a gene: 4. TCRdb processed the reads anew with MiXCR; each CDR3 protein has one entry. Here the sample spans 450,000 to 650,000 distinct CDR3 sequences, around 40% being singletons. As for this clonotype: Its antigen is currently unknown.

The material was cultured PBMCs, obtained from culture after CMV antigen stimulation. This chain links TRBV7-8 with TRBJ2-1, with 11 positions matching TRBD2. This TCR was recovered from a human donor in good health (CMV status not recorded). Some clones in this sample may be carry-over from other donors' samples. The DNA for the CDR3 is TGTGCCAGCAGCTTCATACTAGCGGGGGACTACAATGAGCAGTTCTTC. Encoded protein: CASSFILAGDYNEQFF.